A single sample is the source of the 8 T cell receptor beta chains below, sequenced in a study of T cell repertoires in cytomegalovirus infection. Which antigens these TCRs recognize remains unknown. MiXCR, applied by TCRdb to the reads, yields one record per CDR3 protein. The sample shows about 830,000 distinct CDR3 sequences, about 31% of them seen only once. Sequenced material: cultured CD8+ T cells from PBMCs, taken from culture after CMV antigen stimulation. The receptors derive from a human donor in good health (CMV status not recorded). Some clones in this sample may be carry-over from other donors' samples.

Many counts were recorded for this clonotype. The chain uses TRBV4-3 and TRBJ1-2; D not resolved. The CDR3 extends over 15 amino acids. The V and J ends lost 1 base and 0 bases respectively, with 9 bases between them. Germline V lookup: CDR1 LGHNA, CDR2 YSLEER. The CDR3 sequence: CASSQVAVANYGYTF. In DNA form, the CDR3 reads TGCGCCAGCAGCCAAGTTGCCGTAGCTAACTATGGCTACACCTTC.

The genes are TRBV20-1 and TRBJ2-1, with 12 bases fitting TRBD2. V lost 5 bases and J lost 0; bases outside the gene matches: 8. The V gene's germline CDR1 is DFQATT and CDR2 SNEGSKA (reference sequence). The CDR3 length is 17 residues. For the CDR3, the DNA is TGCAGTGCTGCTAGCGGGGGGGATTTTAGCTCCTACAATGAGCAGTTCTTC. As protein: CSAASGGDFSSYNEQFF.

The J gene is TRBJ2-5, the V gene TRBV27; a possible D gene is TRBD2 (6 bases). Trimming removed 3 bases from V and 4 bases from J, with 21 bases in between. The CDR3 spans 17 residues. Germline V gives CDR1 MNHEY, CDR2 SMNVEV (reference sequence). The CDR3: CASSLWGVEGPGETQYF. CDR3 nucleotides: TGTGCCAGCAGTTTGTGGGGGGTAGAGGGGCCGGGAGAGACCCAGTACTTC.

This clonotype was detected only a few times. The chain joins TRBV12-3 or TRBV12-4 to TRBJ1-5; TRBD1 matches at 7 bases. J lost 0 bases, V lost 7 bases, and 12 bases had no gene match. There are 17 residues in the CDR3. CDR3 protein: CASILGLGQHSNQPQHF. The CDR3 DNA reads as TGTGCCAGCATCTTAGGGCTGGGACAGCATAGCAATCAGCCCCAGCATTTT.

This clonotype was detected only a few times. The chain employs TRBV6-2 or TRBV6-3 and TRBJ2-3; TRBD2 matches at 7 bases. Germline values: CDR1 MNHEY, CDR2 SVGEGT. With V trimmed by 6 bases and J by 2 bases, 5 bases remained unmatched. This CDR3 comprises 14 residues. The CDR3 nucleotides read TGTGCCAGCAGCCTAGCGGAAATCACAGATACGCAGTATTTT. Translation gives CASSLAEITDTQYF.

The chain carries TRBV6-2 or TRBV6-3 and TRBJ2-5; 9 nucleotides align to TRBD1. Germline V gene data show CDR1 as MNHEY and CDR2 as SVGEGT. V shed 4 bases and J 5 bases; nucleotides not matched to a gene: 5. There are 14 residues in the CDR3. As DNA, the CDR3 is TGTGCCAGCAGTTCCTCCGGGACAGGGGAGACCCAGTACTTC. The encoded protein is CASSSSGTGETQYF.

The chain recombines TRBV27 with TRBJ2-1; tentatively, D is TRBD2 (6 bases). This CDR3 is built from 15 residues. Germline CDR1 MNHEY, CDR2 SMNVEV (reference sequence). Trimming took off 4 bases at V and 7 bases at J, with 17 bases between the two ends. This CDR3 reads CASSSNTGTRNEQFF. DNA for the CDR3: TGTGCCAGCAGTTCGAACACCGGGACTCGGAATGAGCAGTTCTTC.

This rearrangement joins TRBV6-5 to TRBJ1-1, with D tentatively TRBD1 (5 bases). V lost 10 bases, J lost 5 bases, and 17 bases lay in between. Germline V gene lookup returns CDR1 MNHEY and CDR2 SVGAGI. This CDR3 contains 13 residues. CDR3 sequence: CAISIGAGTEAFF. The CDR3 DNA follows: TGTGCCATTTCAATCGGGGCCGGGACTGAAGCTTTCTTT.